The 27 T cell receptor beta chains below come from one sample, sequenced in a study of post-analysis software for immune sequencing data. Findings of the study overall: Controls showed lower frequencies than patients for five TRBV segments, and TRBV5-6, TRBV5-1 and TRBV20-1 were among these.

What these receptors recognize is not known. The library was made from cDNA and included unique molecular identifiers. TCRdb recomputed calls from the PCR reads with MiXCR, one row per CDR3 protein. Among fewer than 850,000 distinct CDR3 sequences listed, roughly 29% were seen once. The sample taken for sequencing was blood. Receptors originate from a girl under 18 with multiple sclerosis.

V is TRBV5-1 and J is TRBJ2-6; TRBD2 might be the D (5 bases). The CDR3 totals 18 residues. CDR1 is SGHRS and CDR2 is YFSETQ in the germline V gene. Trimming removed 2 bases from V and 4 bases from J, with 19 bases in between. The chain's CDR3 is CASSLRGPRTEGANVLTF. The CDR3 region has the DNA TGCGCCAGCAGCTTACGAGGGCCACGCACCGAGGGGGCCAACGTCCTGACTTTC. Together with reference TRBV5-1 and TRBJ2-6, the CDR3 gives the full variable domain: KAGVTQTPRYLIKTRGQQVTLSCSPISGHRSVSWYQQTPGQGLQFLFEYFSETQRNKGNFPGRFSGRQFSNSRSEMNVSTLELGDSALYLCASSLRGPRTEGANVLTFGAGSRLTVL.

The V and J genes are TRBV28 and TRBJ2-7; no reliable D call. This CDR3 spans 13 amino acids. The V end lost 2 bases, the J end lost 10 bases, and 15 bases lay between the germline ends. The V gene's germline CDR1 is MDHEN and CDR2 SYDVKM. The CDR3 DNA is TGTGCCAGCAGTTTACGAGACTGGTTGGGCCAGTACTTC. This sequence encodes CASSLRDWLGQYF.

This clonotype was counted a few times. The rearrangement uses TRBV6-5 and TRBJ1-2, with D tentatively TRBD1 (5 bases). In germline, CDR1 is MNHEY, CDR2 SVGAGI. V was pared by 6 bases and J by 8 bases, with 16 bases between. This CDR3 comprises 13 residues. The CDR3 nucleotides read TGTGCCAGCAGGAACGGGGGGATCGGCGGCTACACCTTC. This sequence encodes CASRNGGIGGYTF.

The CDR3 is CSAPQEGREQFF. The CDR3 DNA follows: TGCAGTGCTCCCCAGGAGGGCCGTGAGCAGTTCTTC. V is TRBV20-1 and J is TRBJ2-1; the D gene is possibly TRBD2 (6 bases). Trimming removed 5 bases at V and 9 bases at J, with 14 bases between. The CDR3 length is 12 residues. Germline V gene data show CDR1 as DFQATT and CDR2 as SNEGSKA (reference sequence).

The chain links TRBV7-9 to TRBJ2-3; D possibly uses TRBD1 or TRBD2 (7 bases each). This CDR3 contains 18 residues. The V gene's germline CDR1 is SEHNR and CDR2 FQNEAQ (reference sequence). The ends were cut back, 5 bases at V and 0 bases at J, with 21 bases in the middle. The CDR3 DNA follows: TGTGCCAGCAGCCCGATGAAGCGGGACAGCGAAAGCACAGATACGCAGTATTTT. The encoded protein is CASSPMKRDSESTDTQYF.

This clonotype was found a few times. The rearrangement links TRBV27 to TRBJ2-3; tentatively, D is TRBD2 (6 bases). This CDR3 is 14 amino acids long. Trimming removed 1 base at V and 4 bases at J, with 9 bases between. Germline V gene sequence: CDR1 MNHEY, CDR2 SMNVEV (reference sequence). This chain's CDR3 is CASSLWGGADTQYF. The CDR3 nucleotides are TGTGCCAGCAGTTTATGGGGCGGGGCAGATACGCAGTATTTT.

This clonotype was detected only a few times. V is TRBV5-5 and J is TRBJ2-5; 11 positions agree with TRBD2. CDR3 size: 15 residues. Germline CDR1 and CDR2: SGHKS and YYEKEE (reference sequence). The junction had 7 bases not matched to a gene; V was cut back by 4 bases and J by 5 bases. This CDR3 reads CASSQPVAGGETQYF. In DNA form, the CDR3 reads TGTGCCAGCAGCCAACCCGTAGCGGGAGGGGAGACCCAGTACTTC. The entire variable domain, with the rest obtained from reference TRBV5-5 and TRBJ2-5, is as follows: DAGVTQSPTHLIKTRGQQVTLRCSPISGHKSVSWYQQVLGQGPQFIFQYYEKEERGRGNFPDRFSARQFPNYSSELNVNALLLGDSALYLCASSQPVAGGETQYFGPGTRLLVL.

This clonotype was seen a few times. V usage is TRBV29-1 and J usage is TRBJ2-2; D gene unclear. The germline V and J ends were trimmed by 7 bases and 5 bases, with 8 bases remaining between them. CDR1 and CDR2 from the germline V gene are SQVTM and ANQGSEA. The CDR3 runs 11 residues. The CDR3 nucleotides read TGCAGCGCTCAGAAGACCGGGGAGCTGTTTTTT. Translation gives CSAQKTGELFF.

The sample holds many counts of this clonotype. The J gene is TRBJ2-1, the V gene TRBV27, with D uncertain. Between the trimmed V and J ends, which lost 5 bases and 10 bases, there was a span of 18 bases. CDR1 is MNHEY and CDR2 is SMNVEV in the germline V gene (reference sequence). There are 14 residues in the CDR3. The CDR3 is CASSGSSLSREQFF. The CDR3 DNA sequence: TGTGCCAGCAGTGGTAGTTCTCTAAGTCGGGAGCAGTTCTTC.

The V and J genes are TRBV20-1 and TRBJ2-7; D remains ambiguous. The CDR3 totals 13 residues. Germline CDR1 DFQATT, CDR2 SNEGSKA (reference sequence). CDR3 nucleotide sequence: TGCGGCCCGGTAAGCCCAAGCTCCTACGAGCAGTACTTC. Amino acids: CGPVSPSSYEQYF.

About this clonotype itself: At one end the junction does not follow the germline gene, possibly because of a read error. The V call is TRBV20-1, the J call TRBJ2-5, with D unclear. CDR3 size: 11 residues. Germline assignment: CDR1 DFQATT and CDR2 SNEGSKA (reference sequence). Here the CDR3 reads CSVRVQETQYF. CDR3 DNA: TGCAGTGTTAGAGTCCAAGAGACCCAGTACTTC.

With respect to this clonotype: A much larger clone differs from this one at a single base, so this may be a read error. The CDR3 carries no conserved terminal phenylalanine or tryptophan, so it likely arises from a read error. For the CDR3, the DNA is TGCGCCAGCAGCTCGGGACGACTAGCCTCAGATACGCAGTATGTT. Translated: CASSSGRLASDTQYV. This chain uses TRBV5-1 with TRBJ2-3; TRBD2 agrees at 7 bases. The germline CDR1 and CDR2 sequences are SGHRS and YFSETQ. The V gene end was trimmed by 3 bases and the J gene end by 4 bases; junction bases not matched to a gene: 8. The CDR3 extends over 15 amino acids.

The chain employs TRBV10-3 and TRBJ2-2; no clear D gene. V lost 8 bases and J 4 bases, leaving 8 bases between the germline ends. The CDR3 sequence is 12 residues long. Per the germline V gene, CDR1 is ENHRY and CDR2 is SYGVKD. The CDR3 region has the DNA TGTGCCATCCCCTGGGCCACCGGGGAGCTGTTTTTT. Its translation: CAIPWATGELFF.

The genes are TRBV7-9 and TRBJ1-4; D gene unclear. The germline gives CDR1 SEHNR, CDR2 FQNEAQ (reference sequence). Trimming took 1 base from V and 8 from J, leaving 14 bases between them. The CDR3 spans 15 residues. This CDR3 is CASSLGRRGEEKLFF. The CDR3, as DNA: TGTGCCAGCAGCTTAGGGCGCCGGGGTGAGGAAAAACTGTTTTTT.

This chain's CDR3 is CSAPPGGQRHPPQHF. The CDR3 DNA reads TGCAGTGCTCCCCCAGGCGGACAGCGACATCCGCCCCAGCATTTT. The J gene is TRBJ1-5, the V gene TRBV20-1, with D possibly being TRBD1 (6 bases). The CDR3 contains 15 residues. The V end lost 5 bases, the J end lost 9 bases, and 23 bases lay between the germline ends. Germline CDR1 and CDR2: DFQATT and SNEGSKA (reference sequence).

This clonotype was observed a handful of times. A read error may be the cause here, since a much bigger clone is one base away. The J gene is TRBJ2-7, the V gene TRBV6-5, with D possibly being TRBD1 (6 bases). Trimming took off 2 bases at V and 3 bases at J, with 17 bases between the two ends. The CDR3 sequence is 16 residues long. Germline lookup yields CDR1 MNHEY and CDR2 SVGAGI. The CDR3 reads CASSYRATGRLYEQYF. CDR3 nucleotides: TGTGCCAGCAGTTACCGGGCGACAGGAAGACTCTACGAGCAGTACTTC.

The rearrangement links TRBV5-1 to TRBJ2-1; 11 bases are a match to TRBD2. The CDR3 sequence is 15 residues long. After removal of 4 bases from V and 9 bases from J, the junction contained 9 bases not matched to a gene. Germline CDR1 and CDR2: SGHRS and YFSETQ. CDR3: CASSLLLAGGLEQFF. DNA for the CDR3: TGCGCCAGCAGCCTACTATTAGCGGGGGGGCTTGAGCAGTTCTTC.

The chain joins TRBV29-1 to TRBJ1-1, with a tentative D call TRBD1 (5 bases). The CDR3 covers 14 residues. Germline lookup yields CDR1 SQVTM and CDR2 ANQGSEA. V lost 4 bases and J lost 2, with 14 bases in between. This CDR3 is CSVVFRGANTEAFF. The DNA of the CDR3 is TGCAGCGTTGTTTTCAGAGGGGCCAACACTGAAGCTTTCTTT.

This clonotype was seen a few times. The chain combines TRBV6-5 with TRBJ1-4; no clear D gene. Germline V CDR1 and CDR2: MNHEY, SVGAGI. The CDR3 length is 13 residues. Trimming removed 0 bases at V and 8 bases at J, with 7 bases between. For the CDR3, the DNA is TGTGCCAGCAGTTACTCGATGCTGGAAAAACTGTTTTTT. The encoded protein is CASSYSMLEKLFF.

This clonotype was detected only a few times. V and J are TRBV20-1 and TRBJ2-1; 16 bases fit TRBD2. Germline values: CDR1 DFQATT, CDR2 SNEGSKA (reference sequence). This CDR3 contains 17 residues. V was pared by 1 base and J by 7 bases, with 7 bases of the junction left unmatched. The CDR3 reads CSARGGLAGGPRNEQFF. CDR3 nucleotide sequence: TGCAGTGCTAGAGGGGGACTAGCGGGAGGGCCGCGGAATGAGCAGTTCTTC.

This clonotype has ten or more counts. The chain links TRBV3-1 to TRBJ2-3, with TRBD1 as a possible D gene (5 bases). The CDR3 consists of 12 residues. Germline CDR1 LGHDT, CDR2 YNNKEL (reference sequence). V was shortened by 2 bases and J by 8 bases, with 8 bases between the two germline ends. CDR3 loop: CASSQIRGTQYF. Here the CDR3 DNA reads TGTGCCAGCAGCCAAATAAGGGGTACGCAGTATTTT.

V gene TRBV27 combines with J gene TRBJ2-7; the match to TRBD2 covers 7 bases. Germline V gene data show CDR1 as MNHEY and CDR2 as SMNVEV (reference sequence). There are 15 residues in the CDR3. With 6 bases clipped from V and 13 bases from J, the junction kept 21 bases outside the gene matches. CDR3 in DNA: TGTGCCAGCAGCCTGGCTGCGGGAGCTGTGGAGACCCATTACTTC. It yields the protein CASSLAAGAVETHYF.

V usage is TRBV9 and J usage is TRBJ2-4; D might be TRBD2 (6 bases). V gave up 7 bases and J gave up 3 bases, with 23 bases separating them. Germline CDR1 is SGDLS and CDR2 is YYNGEE. The CDR3 sequence is 17 residues long. The CDR3 DNA reads as TGTGCCAGCCACTTAGGGAGACCAGCGGGTCTCAAAAACATTCAGTACTTC. Protein: CASHLGRPAGLKNIQYF.

This clonotype turned up a few times. This sequence joins TRBV10-3 and TRBJ2-2; a weak D match, TRBD2 (6 bases). Germline V gene data show CDR1 as ENHRY and CDR2 as SYGVKD. CDR3 length: 15 amino acids. V was trimmed by 8 bases and J by 1 base, leaving 14 bases between them. CDR3 loop: CAIGGDSGNTGELFF. CDR3 DNA: TGTGCCATCGGCGGGGATAGCGGGAACACCGGGGAGCTGTTTTTT.

This clonotype has a handful of counts. V and J are TRBV2 and TRBJ1-2; D ambiguous. CDR1 and CDR2 (germline): SNHLY, FYNNEI. Trimming stripped 7 bases from V and 1 base from J, with 10 bases between. The CDR3 contains 13 residues. CDR3 region: CASKGYFNYGYTF. CDR3 DNA sequence: TGTGCCAGCAAAGGATACTTTAACTATGGCTACACCTTC.

V usage is TRBV6-2 or TRBV6-3 and J usage is TRBJ2-5, with D perhaps matching TRBD2 (5 bases). CDR3 size: 13 residues. Trimming stripped 6 bases from V and 11 bases from J, with 19 bases between. Germline V gene lookup returns CDR1 MNHEY and CDR2 SVGEGT. This chain's CDR3 is CASSEGNPREQYF. The DNA of the CDR3 is TGTGCCAGCAGCGAAGGGAATCCAAGGGAGCAGTACTTC.

This sequence joins TRBV6-6 and TRBJ1-5; 9 nucleotides line up with TRBD1. Germline V gene data show CDR1 as MNHNY and CDR2 as SVGAGI (reference sequence). The CDR3 totals 15 residues. The junction had 6 bases not matched to a gene; V was cut back by 2 bases and J by 7 bases. Written as DNA, the CDR3 is TGTGCCAGCAGTTACAGTACAGGGGGCGCGCAGCCCCAGCATTTT. This codes for CASSYSTGGAQPQHF.